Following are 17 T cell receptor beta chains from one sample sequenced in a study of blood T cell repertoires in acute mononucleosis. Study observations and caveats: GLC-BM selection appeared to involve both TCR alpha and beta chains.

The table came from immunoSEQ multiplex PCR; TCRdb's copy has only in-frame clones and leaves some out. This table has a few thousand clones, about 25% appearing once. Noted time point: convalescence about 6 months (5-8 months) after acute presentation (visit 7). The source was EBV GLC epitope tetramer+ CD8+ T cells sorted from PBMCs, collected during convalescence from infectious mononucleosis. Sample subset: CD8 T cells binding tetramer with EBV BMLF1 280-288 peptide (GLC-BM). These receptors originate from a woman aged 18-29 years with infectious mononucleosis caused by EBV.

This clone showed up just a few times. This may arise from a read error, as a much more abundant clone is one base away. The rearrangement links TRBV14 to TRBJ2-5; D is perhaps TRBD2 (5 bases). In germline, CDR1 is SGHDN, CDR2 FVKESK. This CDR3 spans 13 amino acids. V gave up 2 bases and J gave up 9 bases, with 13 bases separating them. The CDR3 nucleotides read TGTGCCAGCAGCCAATCGCCGGGGTGTTCCCAGTACTTC. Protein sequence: CASSQSPGCSQYF. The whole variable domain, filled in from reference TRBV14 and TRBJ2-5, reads EAGVTQFPSHSVIEKGQTVTLRCDPISGHDNLYWYRRVMGKEIKFLLHFVKESKQDESGMPNNRFLAERTGGTYSTLKVQPAELEDSGVYFCASSQSPGCSQYFGPGTRLLVL.

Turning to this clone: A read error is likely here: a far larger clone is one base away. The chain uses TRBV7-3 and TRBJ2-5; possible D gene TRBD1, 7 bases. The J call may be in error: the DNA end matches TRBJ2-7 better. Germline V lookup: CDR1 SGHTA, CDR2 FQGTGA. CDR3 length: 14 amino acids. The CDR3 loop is CASSRGTAAYEQYF. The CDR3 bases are TGCGCCAGCAGCCGCGGGACAGCTGCCTACGAGCAGTACTTC.

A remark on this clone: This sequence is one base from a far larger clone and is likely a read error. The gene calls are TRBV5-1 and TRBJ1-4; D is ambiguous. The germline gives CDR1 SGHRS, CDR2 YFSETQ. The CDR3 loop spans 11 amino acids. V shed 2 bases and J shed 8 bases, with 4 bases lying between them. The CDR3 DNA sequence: TGCGCCAGCAGCTTCGGGGAAAAACTGTTTTTT. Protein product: CASSFGEKLFF.

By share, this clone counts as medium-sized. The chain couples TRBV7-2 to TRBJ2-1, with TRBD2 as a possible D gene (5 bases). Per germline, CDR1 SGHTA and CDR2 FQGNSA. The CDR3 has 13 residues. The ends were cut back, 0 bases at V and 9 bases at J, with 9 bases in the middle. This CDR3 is CASSLASGGEQFF. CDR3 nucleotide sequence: TGTGCCAGCAGCTTAGCGAGCGGCGGTGAGCAGTTCTTC. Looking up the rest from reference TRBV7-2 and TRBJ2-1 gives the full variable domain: GAGVSQSPSNKVTEKGKDVELRCDPISGHTALYWYRQSLGQGLEFLIYFQGNSAPDKSGLPSDRFSAERTGGSVSTLTIQRTQQEDSAVYLCASSLASGGEQFFGPGTRLTVL.

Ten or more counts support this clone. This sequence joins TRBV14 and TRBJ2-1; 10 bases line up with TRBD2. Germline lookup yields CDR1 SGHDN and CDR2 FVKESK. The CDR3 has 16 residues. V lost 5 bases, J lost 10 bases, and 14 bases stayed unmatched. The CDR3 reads CASSKGPAGGPREQFF. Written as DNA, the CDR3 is TGTGCCAGCAGCAAAGGGCCAGCGGGGGGGCCAAGGGAGCAGTTCTTC.

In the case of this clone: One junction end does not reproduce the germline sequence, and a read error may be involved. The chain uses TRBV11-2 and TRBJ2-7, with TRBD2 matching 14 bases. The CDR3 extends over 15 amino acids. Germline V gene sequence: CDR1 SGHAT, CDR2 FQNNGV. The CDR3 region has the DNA TGTGGCAGCAGCCCCGGACTAGCGGGGGGAAACGAGCAGTACTTC. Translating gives CGSSPGLAGGNEQYF. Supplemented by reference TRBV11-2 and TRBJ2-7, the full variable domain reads EAGVAQSPRYKIIEKRQSVAFWCNPISGHATLYWYQQILGQGPKLLIQFQNNGVVDDSQLPKDRFSAERLKGVDSTLKIQPAKLEDSAVYLCGSSPGLAGGNEQYFGPGTRLTVT.

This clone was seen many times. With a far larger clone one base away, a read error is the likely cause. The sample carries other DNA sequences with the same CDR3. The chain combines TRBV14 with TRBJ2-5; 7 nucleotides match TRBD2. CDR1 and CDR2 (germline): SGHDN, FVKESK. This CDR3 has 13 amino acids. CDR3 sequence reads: CASIQSPGGTQYF. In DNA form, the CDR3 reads TGTGCCAGCATCCAATCGCCGGGGGGTACCCAGTACTTC.

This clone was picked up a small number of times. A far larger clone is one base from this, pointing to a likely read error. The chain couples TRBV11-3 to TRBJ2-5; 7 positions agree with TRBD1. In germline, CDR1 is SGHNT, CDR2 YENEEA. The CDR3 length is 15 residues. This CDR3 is CACSSHLDREETQYF. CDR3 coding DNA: TGTGCCTGCAGCTCCCACCTTGACAGGGAAGAGACCCAGTACTTC.

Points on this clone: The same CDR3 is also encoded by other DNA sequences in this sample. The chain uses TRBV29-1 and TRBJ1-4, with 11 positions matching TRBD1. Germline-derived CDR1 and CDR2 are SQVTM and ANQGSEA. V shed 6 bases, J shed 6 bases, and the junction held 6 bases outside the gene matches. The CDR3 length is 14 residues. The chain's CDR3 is CSVGTGGSYEKLFF. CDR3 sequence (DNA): TGCAGCGTGGGGACAGGGGGTAGTTATGAAAAACTGTTTTTT.

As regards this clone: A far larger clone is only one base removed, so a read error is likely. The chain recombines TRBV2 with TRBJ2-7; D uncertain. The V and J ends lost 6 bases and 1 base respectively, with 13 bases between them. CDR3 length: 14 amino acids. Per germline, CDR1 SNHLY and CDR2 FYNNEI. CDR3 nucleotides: TGTGCCAGCAGCCAAATTGCAGGATCCTACGAGCAGTACTTC. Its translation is CASSQIAGSYEQYF. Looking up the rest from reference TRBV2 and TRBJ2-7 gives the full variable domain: EPEVTQTPSHQVTQMGQEVILRCVPISNHLYFYWYRQILGQKVEFLVSFYNNEISEKSEIFDDQFSVERPDGSNFTLKIRSTKLEDSAMYFCASSQIAGSYEQYFGPGTRLTVT.

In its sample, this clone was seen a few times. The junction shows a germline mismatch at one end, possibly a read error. The CDR3 region has the DNA TGTTCCAGCAGCCAATCTCCCTGCGGTACGCAGTATTTT. Translating gives CSSSQSPCGTQYF. The chain has TRBV14 and TRBJ2-3; D remains ambiguous. CDR3 length: 13 residues. The germline gives CDR1 SGHDN, CDR2 FVKESK.

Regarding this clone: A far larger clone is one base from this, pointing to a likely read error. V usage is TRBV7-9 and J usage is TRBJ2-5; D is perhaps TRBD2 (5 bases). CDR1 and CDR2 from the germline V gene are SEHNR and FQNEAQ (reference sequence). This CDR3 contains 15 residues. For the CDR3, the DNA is TGTGCCATCAGCTCAATAGACGGGAACCAAGAGACCCAGTACTTC. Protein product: CAISSIDGNQETQYF.

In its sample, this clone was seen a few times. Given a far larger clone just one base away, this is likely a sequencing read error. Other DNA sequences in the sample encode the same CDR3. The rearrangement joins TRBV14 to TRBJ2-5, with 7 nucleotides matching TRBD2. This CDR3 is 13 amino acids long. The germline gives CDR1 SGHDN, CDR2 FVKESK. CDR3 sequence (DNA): TGTGCCAGCAGCCAATCGCCGGGGGGTACCCTGTACTTC. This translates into CASSQSPGGTLYF.

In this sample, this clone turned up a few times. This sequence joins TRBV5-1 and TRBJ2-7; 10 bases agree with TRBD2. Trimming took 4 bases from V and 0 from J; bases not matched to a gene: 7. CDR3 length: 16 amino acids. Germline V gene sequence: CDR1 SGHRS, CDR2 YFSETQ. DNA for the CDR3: TGCGCCAGCAGCCCCCGGACTAGCGGCCTCTCCTACGAGCAGTACTTC. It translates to CASSPRTSGLSYEQYF.

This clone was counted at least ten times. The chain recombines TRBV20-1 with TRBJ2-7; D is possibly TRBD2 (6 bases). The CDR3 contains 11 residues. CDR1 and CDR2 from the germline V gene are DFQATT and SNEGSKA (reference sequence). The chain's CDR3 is CSVEAGYEQYF. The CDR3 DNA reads TGCAGCGTCGAAGCGGGCTACGAGCAGTACTTC.

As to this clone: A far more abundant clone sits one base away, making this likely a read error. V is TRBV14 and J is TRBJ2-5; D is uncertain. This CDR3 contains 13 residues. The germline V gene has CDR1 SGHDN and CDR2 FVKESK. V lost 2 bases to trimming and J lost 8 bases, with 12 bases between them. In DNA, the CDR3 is TGTGCCAGCAGCCAATCGCCGTGGGGTACCCAGTACTTC. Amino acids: CASSQSPWGTQYF.

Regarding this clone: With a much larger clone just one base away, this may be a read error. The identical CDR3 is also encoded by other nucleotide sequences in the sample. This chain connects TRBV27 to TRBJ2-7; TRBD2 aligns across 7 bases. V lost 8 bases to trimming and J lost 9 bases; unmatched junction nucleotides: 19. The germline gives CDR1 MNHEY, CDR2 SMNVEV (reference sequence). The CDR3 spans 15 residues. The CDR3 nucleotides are TGTGCCAGCCGCGCCCTCGGGGGAGGGTGGCGGGGGCAGTACTTC. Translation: CASRALGGGWRGQYF.